The rows below give T cell receptor beta chains drawn from one sample of a study of preoperative IRX-2 immunotherapy in early breast cancer. Some clones are missing from TCRdb's copy, which holds only in-frame ones; the method was immunoSEQ multiplex PCR. The table shows 35,000 to 40,000 clones, with roughly four fifths occurring only once. The sequences come from lymph node tissue, collected after IRX-2 immunotherapy. These receptors all stem from a human donor with breast cancer. Both conserved end residues are part of each CDR3. Each record gives: clone size, V gene, J gene, D gene, CDR3 DNA, CDR3 protein. The D gene is left open where the match is weak. Clone size is stated in some rows and not others, as once, few, many or a class when expanded.

NA	TRBV6-8	TRBJ2-3	TRBD2	TGTGCCATCAAAGCTAGCGGGGACACAGATACGCAGTATTTT	CAIKASGDTDTQYF
large	TRBV10-2	TRBJ2-1	TRBD1	TGCGCCAGCAGTACCTTCGGGACAGGGGCCTTTGAGCAGTTCTTC	CASSTFGTGAFEQFF
NA	TRBV6-1	TRBJ1-2	NA	TGTGCCAGCAGTGAAGCGCGGGACAACTATGGCTACACCTTC	CASSEARDNYGYTF
few	TRBV15	TRBJ2-7	NA	TGTGCCACCAGCAGAGATCCCCAGGGTTACGAGCAGTACTTC	CATSRDPQGYEQYF
few	TRBV28	TRBJ2-1	TRBD1	TGTGCCAGCAGTTTAACCGGGACAGAGTACAATGAGCAGTTCTTC	CASSLTGTEYNEQFF
NA	TRBV6-8	TRBJ1-2	TRBD1	TGTGCCATCAGTACAGGGGGCACTGGCTATGGCTACACCTTC	CAISTGGTGYGYTF
NA	TRBV4-1	TRBJ2-5	NA	TGCGCCAGCAGCCAAGAAGTCCAGAGCCTAGAGACCCAGTACTTC	CASSQEVQSLETQYF
NA	TRBV19	TRBJ1-1	NA	TGTGCCAGTAGTATGGGGGGCGGGCGGACTGAAGCTTTCTTT	CASSMGGGRTEAFF
NA	TRBV19	TRBJ2-1	TRBD1	TGTGCCAGTAGTATTAGGGGGCGACAGGGTTTCAGCAATGAGCAGTTCTTC	CASSIRGRQGFSNEQFF
few	TRBV18	TRBJ2-3	TRBD2	TGTGCCAGCTCACCTAGTAGCGGGGGCGGTCTTCGCACAGATACGCAGTATTTT	CASSPSSGGGLRTDTQYF
NA	TRBV5-1	TRBJ1-1	TRBD1	TGCGCCAGCAGAACCGATCCGGGACAGGAGAACACTGAAGCTTTCTTT	CASRTDPGQENTEAFF
NA	TRBV9	TRBJ1-5	NA	TGTGCCAGCAGTAGGAGCCCCCCTAGCAATCAGCCCCAGCATTTT	CASSRSPPSNQPQHF
NA	TRBV11-3	TRBJ1-4	NA	TGTGCCAGCAGCTTCTCTGAGGGCTTTAATGAAAAACTGTTTTTT	CASSFSEGFNEKLFF
NA	TRBV6-8	TRBJ1-5	NA	TGTGCCAGCAGTTCGACGACAGCATTTAGCAATCAGCCCCAGCATTTT	CASSSTTAFSNQPQHF
NA	TRBV11-3	TRBJ2-1	NA	TGTGCCAGCAGGAAAGCGGGCCGGACCTACAATGAGCAGTTCTTC	CASRKAGRTYNEQFF
NA	TRBV6-7	TRBJ2-2	TRBD1	TGTGCCAGCAGTGCCAGAATATTTTACCCGGGACAGGGGATCGGCGGGGAGCTGTTTTTT	CASSARIFYPGQGIGGELFF
few	TRBV6-8	TRBJ1-1	NA	TGTGCCAGCAGAGGACCCGAGGGGCACACTGAAGCTTTCTTT	CASRGPEGHTEAFF
NA	TRBV11-3	TRBJ2-2	TRBD2	TGTGCCAGCAGCCGCCGCGGGGGGACGAACACCGGGGAGCTGTTTTTT	CASSRRGGTNTGELFF
NA	TRBV11-3	TRBJ1-2	NA	TGTGCCAGCAGCTTAAGTATAGGCAGCCGGGAGGGCTACACCTTC	CASSLSIGSREGYTF
NA	TRBV19	TRBJ2-3	NA	TGTGCCAGTAGTGGCAAGGTCGGGGGGCCCACAGATACGCAGTATTTT	CASSGKVGGPTDTQYF
NA	TRBV6-8	TRBJ2-7	TRBD2	TGTGCCGTATCGGGTCTGCGGGGGAGGAACGAGCAGTACTTC	CAVSGLRGRNEQYF
NA	TRBV19	TRBJ2-1	NA	TGTGCCAGTAGTATGCGCAGGGAGAATGAGCAGTTCTTC	CASSMRRENEQFF
once	TRBV5-1	TRBJ2-5	TRBD2	TGCGCCAGCAGCTTGGGGCTAGCGGGGAGCCAAGGGACCCAGTACTTC	CASSLGLAGSQGTQYF
NA	TRBV15	TRBJ2-4	TRBD1	TGTGCCACCAGCAGAGGAAATACAGGGGTGGGGAACATTCAGTACTTC	CATSRGNTGVGNIQYF
NA	TRBV5-1	TRBJ1-2	NA	TGCGCCAGCAGCACGACAGGAGATCGATATGGCTACACCTTC	CASSTTGDRYGYTF
NA	TRBV6-8	TRBJ1-2	TRBD1	TGTGCCACAGGGGGCGAGGATTATGGCTACACCTTC	CATGGEDYGYTF